This T cell receptor beta chain emerged from a study of tumor-infiltrating lymphocytes in primary liver carcinoma. A primer matching the constant region was used to make TCR beta cDNA from 500 to 650 ng of total RNA. Libraries of TCR beta came from three nested multiplex PCR rounds with slightly modified ARM-PCR. Both of the initial two PCR rounds ran for nine to eleven cycles and employed TRBV1-TRBV30 forward primers alongside a C-beta reverse primer. TCRdb used MiXCR to reprocess the multiplex PCR reads, holding one entry per CDR3 protein. The sample includes some 120,000 distinct CDR3 sequences, approximately 64% of them seen just once. This CDR3 is built from 15 residues. Losses at the gene ends were 5 bases for V and 8 bases for J; bases not matched to a gene: 10. Germline CDR1 reads KGHDR; CDR2 reads SFDVKD. For each extraction, RNA and DNA were obtained together from about 20-30 mg of unsorted bulk tissue.

Material: liver tumor tissue from sampling region 3. Indicated subset: tumor region T3, left-lateral pole. The rearrangement uses TRBV24-1 and TRBJ2-1; 8 bases line up with TRBD2. The receptor was isolated from a woman aged 55-70 years with primary liver carcinoma and hepatitis B virus infection. The CDR3 DNA reads TGTGCCACCAGTGCGGCTAGCGGGCCGCAGGATGAGCAGTTCTTC. Translated: CATSAASGPQDEQFF.